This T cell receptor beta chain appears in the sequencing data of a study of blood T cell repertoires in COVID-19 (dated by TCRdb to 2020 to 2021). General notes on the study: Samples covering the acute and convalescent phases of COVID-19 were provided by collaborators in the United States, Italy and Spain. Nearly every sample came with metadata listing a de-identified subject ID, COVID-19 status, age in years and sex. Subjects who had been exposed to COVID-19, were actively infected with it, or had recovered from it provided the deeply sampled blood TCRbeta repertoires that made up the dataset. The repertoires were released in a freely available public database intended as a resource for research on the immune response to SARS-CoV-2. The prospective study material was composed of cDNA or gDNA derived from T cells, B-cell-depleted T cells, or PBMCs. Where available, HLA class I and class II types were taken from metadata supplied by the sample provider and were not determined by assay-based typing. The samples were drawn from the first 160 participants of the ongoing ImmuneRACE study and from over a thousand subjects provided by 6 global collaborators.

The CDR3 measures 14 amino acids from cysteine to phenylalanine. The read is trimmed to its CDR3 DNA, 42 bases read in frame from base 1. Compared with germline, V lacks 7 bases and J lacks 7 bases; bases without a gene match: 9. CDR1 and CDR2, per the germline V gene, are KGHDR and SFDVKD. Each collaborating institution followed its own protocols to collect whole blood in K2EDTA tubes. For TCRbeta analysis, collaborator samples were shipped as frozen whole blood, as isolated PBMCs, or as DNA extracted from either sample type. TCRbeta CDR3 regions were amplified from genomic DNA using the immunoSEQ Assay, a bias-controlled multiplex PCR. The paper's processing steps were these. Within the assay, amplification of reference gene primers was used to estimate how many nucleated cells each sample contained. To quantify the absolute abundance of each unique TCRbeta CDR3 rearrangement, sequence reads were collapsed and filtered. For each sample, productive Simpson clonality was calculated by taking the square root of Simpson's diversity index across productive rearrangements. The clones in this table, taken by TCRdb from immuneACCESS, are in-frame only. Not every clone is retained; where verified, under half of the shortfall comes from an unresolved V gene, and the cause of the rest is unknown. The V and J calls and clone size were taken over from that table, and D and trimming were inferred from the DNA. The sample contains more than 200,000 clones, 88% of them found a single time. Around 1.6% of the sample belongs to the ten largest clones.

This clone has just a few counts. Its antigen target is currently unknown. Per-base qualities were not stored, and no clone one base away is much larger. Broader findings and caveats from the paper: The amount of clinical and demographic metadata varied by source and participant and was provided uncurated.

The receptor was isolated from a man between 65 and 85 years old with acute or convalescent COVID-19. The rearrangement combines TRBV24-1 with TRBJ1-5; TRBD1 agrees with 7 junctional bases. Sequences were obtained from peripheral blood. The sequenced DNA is TGTGCCACCAGCCAGACAGGGCTTTGGCAGCCCCAGCATTTT. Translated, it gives CATSQTGLWQPQHF.